The 7 T cell receptor beta chains given below trace back to one sample, sequenced in a study of OX40 agonist ivuxolimab in advanced cancers. Repertoires were generated with immunoSEQ multiplex PCR, while TCRdb's copy carries only in-frame clones and drops some. This sample yields tens of thousands of clones, of which approximately 78% are seen a single time; 4.5% to 6% belongs to the top ten. Specimen: CD4+ or CD8+ T cells sorted from blood, collected in a trial of the OX40 agonist ivuxolimab. These receptor sequences come from an adult with an advanced solid tumor such as melanoma, head and neck, liver or kidney cancer.

The rearrangement uses TRBV4-1 and TRBJ2-7; D may be TRBD1 or TRBD2 (5 bases each). V lost 6 bases and J 3 bases, leaving 12 bases between the germline ends. Germline CDR1 reads MGHRA; CDR2 reads YSYEKL. The CDR3 sequence is 13 residues long. CDR3 residues: CASRGDHSYEQYF. The DNA of the CDR3 is TGCGCCAGCAGGGGGGACCACAGCTACGAGCAGTACTTC.

The V call is TRBV10-3, the J call TRBJ1-5; D may be TRBD1 (6 bases). Germline CDR1 ENHRY, CDR2 SYGVKD. The CDR3 is 14 amino acids. Trimming removed 6 bases from V and 1 base from J, with 10 bases in between. This CDR3 reads CAISGQTSNQPQHF. CDR3 sequence (DNA): TGTGCCATCAGCGGACAGACGAGCAATCAGCCCCAGCATTTT.

V is TRBV7-2 and J is TRBJ1-2; D is uncertain. Trimming stripped 6 bases from V and 4 bases from J, with 12 bases between. This CDR3 comprises 13 residues. Germline V CDR1 and CDR2: SGHTA, FQGNSA. The CDR3 DNA reads as TGTGCCAGCAGGTCGGACCGTGTCTATGGCTACACCTTC. This translates into CASRSDRVYGYTF.

V gene TRBV5-1 combines with J gene TRBJ2-5; D call uncertain. This CDR3 contains 12 residues. Germline CDR1 reads SGHRS; CDR2 reads YFSETQ. Trimming took 4 bases from V and 2 from J, leaving 6 bases between them. In nucleotides, the CDR3 is TGCGCCAGCAGCCAGACTCAAGAGACCCAGTACTTC. This encodes CASSQTQETQYF.

This chain connects TRBV30 to TRBJ1-2; maybe TRBD1 (5 bases). Germline CDR1 reads GTSNPN; CDR2 reads SVGIG (reference sequence). V shed 2 bases and J shed 5 bases, with 12 bases lying between them. CDR3 length equals 13 residues. CDR3 in amino acids: CAWSLGPSYGYTF. The DNA of the CDR3 is TGTGCCTGGAGTCTGGGACCGAGTTATGGCTACACCTTC.

The CDR3: CASRKEAGGGDTQYF. The CDR3, as DNA: TGTGCCAGCAGAAAGGAAGCGGGAGGGGGAGATACGCAGTATTTT. The rearrangement uses TRBV6-4 and TRBJ2-3, with 10 bases identical to TRBD2. CDR1 and CDR2 from the germline V gene are MRHNA and SNTAGT. The CDR3 covers 15 residues. J was trimmed by 5 bases and V by 6 bases; bases with no gene match: 8.

The chain recombines TRBV30 with TRBJ2-1; no clear D gene. Trimming cost V 3 bases and J 0 bases, with 9 bases left between them. This CDR3 is built from 14 residues. Germline V gives CDR1 GTSNPN, CDR2 SVGIG (reference sequence). For the CDR3, the DNA is TGTGCCTGGAGAAGGCTGTCCTCCTACAATGAGCAGTTCTTC. It codes for CAWRRLSSYNEQFF. The variable domain in full, with the rest retrieved from reference TRBV30 and TRBJ2-1, is SQTIHQWPATLVQPVGSPLSLECTVEGTSNPNLYWYRQAAGRGLQLLFYSVGIGQISSEVPQNLSASRPQDRQFILSSKKLLLSDSGFYLCAWRRLSSYNEQFFGPGTRLTVL.